The source of this TCR beta chain is a study of blood T cell repertoires in COVID-19. Study information: Acute and convalescent COVID-19 samples came from the United States, Italy and Spain. T cells, B-cell-depleted T cells, or PBMCs supplied cDNA or gDNA.

Recruited during active infection, patients (from Seattle) were subsequently followed longitudinally. In the study's own analysis: Amplification from reference gene primers served as the basis for estimated nucleated cell counts. Profiling relied on immunoSEQ multiplex PCR, and the TCRdb table lists in-frame clones only, not all of them. V and J calls and clone size follow that table, whereas D and trimming were derived from the DNA. Among 200,000 to 250,000 clones, roughly 81% were seen once, and the ten largest hold 6.5% to 9%. The sample holds a few counts of this clone. The receptor comes from a woman aged 80 or over with COVID-19, enrolled during active disease. What was sequenced was peripheral blood.

The CDR3 reads CASKQARGQGLYF. Written as DNA, the CDR3 is TGTGCCAGCAAGCAGGCGCGTGGACAGGGGCTGTACTTC. This rearrangement joins TRBV3-1 (or the pseudogene TRBV3-2) to TRBJ2-7; 9 bases fit TRBD1. CDR1 and CDR2 from the germline V gene are LGHDT and YNNKEL (reference sequence). The CDR3 consists of 13 residues. The J segment lost 12 bases and the V segment lost 7 bases, leaving 13 bases of the junction unmatched.